This T cell receptor (beta chain) was profiled in a study of CD8 T cells in ankylosing spondylitis. The ends lost 4 bases at V and 8 bases at J; junction bases unmatched: 11. Germline CDR1 and CDR2: SGHAT and FQNNGV. The CDR3 has 16 residues. This clonotype was seen only a few times. What it recognizes is unknown. Overall study results and limits: Characteristic, it appeared, of ankylosing spondylitis blood was a TCR beta motif of roughly eight highly homologous variants. Matched synovial fluid from ankylosing spondylitis patients was reported to be enriched for disease-linked clones. CD8+ disease-linked clones were present at relatively low frequencies in blood.

A quantitative 5'-RACE method, one with molecular barcodes, was used to make TCR beta libraries. TCRdb re-derived calls from the 5' RACE reads in MiXCR, one entry per CDR3 protein. The table records fewer than 500,000 distinct CDR3 sequences, more than 25% of them present only once. The specimen sequenced was blood, either unsorted or a sorted T cell fraction (not recorded which). The sequence was collected from a male donor with ankylosing spondylitis. This sequence joins TRBV11-2 and TRBJ2-1, with TRBD2 matching over 10 bases. The CDR3 spells CASSSRLAGLGHEQFF. CDR3 sequence (DNA): TGTGCCAGCAGCTCCCGACTAGCGGGCTTAGGCCATGAGCAGTTCTTC. The complete variable domain, with remaining parts taken from reference TRBV11-2 and TRBJ2-1, reads EAGVAQSPRYKIIEKRQSVAFWCNPISGHATLYWYQQILGQGPKLLIQFQNNGVVDDSQLPKDRFSAERLKGVDSTLKIQPAKLEDSAVYLCASSSRLAGLGHEQFFGPGTRLTVL.